These T cell receptor beta chains were read from a single sample in a study of cytomegalovirus exposure and HLA in healthy donors. Profiling relied on immunoSEQ multiplex PCR, and the TCRdb table lists in-frame clones only, not all of them. The sample holds approximately 110,000 clones, about 80% seen once. The specimen was PBMCs. Every receptor here comes from a man aged 50 or older in good health and CMV-seropositive. CDR3s include the opening cysteine and the closing phenylalanine or tryptophan. D genes are given only for firm matches. Some rows mark clone size as missing; the rest say once, few, many or name a class of expanded clone.

TRBV7-7	TRBD1	NA	TRBJ2-5	CASSLGQGDETQYF	TGTGCCAGCAGCTTAGGGCAGGGGGACGAGACCCAGTACTTC
TRBV7-9	NA	NA	TRBJ2-7	CASSHRDNPSEQYF	TGTGCCAGCAGCCACCGGGACAACCCCTCCGAGCAGTACTTC
TRBV4-1	TRBD2	NA	TRBJ2-2	CASSQTPGLAPNTGELFF	TGCGCCAGCAGCCAGACTCCCGGACTAGCGCCGAACACCGGGGAGCTGTTTTTT
TRBV7-2	NA	few	TRBJ2-2	CASSLAPRAHTGELFF	TGTGCCAGCAGCCTAGCGCCCAGGGCGCATACCGGGGAGCTGTTTTTT
TRBV7-9	TRBD2	few	TRBJ2-3	CASSLVFGLGLASTDTQYF	TGTGCCAGCAGCTTAGTGTTTGGTCTCGGACTAGCAAGCACAGATACGCAGTATTTT
TRBV5-1	NA	few	TRBJ1-1	CASSFTKDTEAFF	TGCGCCAGCAGCTTTACTAAAGACACTGAAGCTTTCTTT
TRBV27	TRBD2	once	TRBJ2-7	CASSPGLAGKTYEQYF	TGTGCCAGCAGTCCGGGACTAGCGGGGAAGACCTACGAGCAGTACTTC
TRBV10-3	NA	NA	TRBJ1-1	CAISEQALMNTEAFF	TGTGCCATCAGTGAACAGGCCCTCATGAACACTGAAGCTTTCTTT
TRBV28	TRBD1	once	TRBJ1-1	CASSSQTGGGNTEAFF	TGTGCCAGCAGTTCCCAGACAGGGGGGGGGAACACTGAAGCTTTCTTT
TRBV5-1	NA	few	TRBJ2-1	CASSLTGSHNEQFF	TGCGCCAGCAGCTTAACAGGGAGCCACAATGAGCAGTTCTTC
TRBV5-8	NA	NA	TRBJ1-4	CASSFAGKGTNEKLFF	TGTGCCAGCAGCTTTGCAGGGAAGGGAACTAATGAAAAACTGTTTTTT
TRBV5-1	TRBD2	NA	TRBJ2-1	CASSFLAGGDNEQFF	TGCGCCAGCAGCTTTTTAGCGGGGGGGGACAATGAGCAGTTCTTC
TRBV28	NA	NA	TRBJ2-2	CASSVSGTLNTGELFF	TGTGCCAGCAGTGTGTCCGGGACTTTGAACACCGGGGAGCTGTTTTTT
TRBV19	TRBD1	NA	TRBJ1-5	CASRDRGRGQPQHF	TGTGCCAGTCGGGACAGGGGGCGCGGGCAGCCCCAGCATTTT